Detailed here is one T cell receptor beta chain. Its specificity is unknown. The data belong to a study of OX40 agonist ivuxolimab in advanced cancers. Study details: Patients treated during dose escalation were battling hepatocellular carcinoma, melanoma, renal cell or head and neck cancer. General study findings and limits: Clonal expansion from baseline to week 6 occurred in both CD4+ and CD8+ T cells. Compared with CD4+, CD8+ T cells on average had more expanded clones.

Here immunoSEQ multiplex PCR was the method, and the copy in TCRdb shows in-frame clones only, minus some. The table lists about 88,000 clones, approximately 90% of them singletons. Patients had blood sampled at baseline and again on cycle 4 day 1 and cycle 7 day 1. Germline lookup yields CDR1 LGHNT and CDR2 FRNRAP. Trimming removed 1 base from V and 2 bases from J; junction bases left unmatched: 3. This CDR3 is built from 15 residues. The sequenced sample was CD4+ or CD8+ T cells sorted from blood, obtained in a trial of the OX40 agonist ivuxolimab. The V gene is TRBV12-5, the J gene TRBJ2-5, with 8 bases matching TRBD1. This TCR was recovered from an adult with an advanced solid tumor such as melanoma, head and neck, liver or kidney cancer. The CDR3 loop reads CASGLGTGQQETQYF. The CDR3 nucleotides read TGTGCTAGTGGTTTGGGGACAGGGCAACAAGAGACCCAGTACTTC.